These 27 T cell receptor beta chains share one sample of origin, sequenced in a study of blood T cell repertoires in COVID-19. Sequenced by immunoSEQ multiplex PCR; TCRdb stores in-frame clones only, minus some. This sample has approximately 190,000 clones, with around 90% found just once. Sequencing was done on a sample of peripheral blood. These receptors originate from a man aged 45-60 years with acute or convalescent COVID-19.

The chain links TRBV28 to TRBJ2-7, with D possibly being TRBD1 (5 bases). CDR3 length equals 13 residues. CDR1 is MDHEN, CDR2 SYDVKM, per germline. The CDR3 nucleotides read TGTGCCAGCAGTTCCGTCGACAGTTACGCGCAGTACGTC. It translates to CASSSVDSYAQYV.

This clone has just a few counts. The chain joins TRBV7-2 to TRBJ2-1; 12 bases match TRBD2. Trimming at V came to 1 base and at J to 8 bases, leaving 3 bases not matched to a gene. The CDR3 consists of 15 residues. Germline V gene lookup returns CDR1 SGHTA and CDR2 FQGNSA. CDR3 sequence reads: CASSLGGTSGYEQFF. In DNA, the CDR3 is TGTGCCAGCAGCTTAGGAGGGACTAGCGGGTATGAGCAGTTCTTC.

The V call is TRBV9, the J call TRBJ1-3; D gene ambiguous. The CDR3 is made up of 14 amino acids. Between the trimmed V and J ends, which lost 2 bases and 7 bases, there was a span of 13 bases. Germline lookup yields CDR1 SGDLS and CDR2 YYNGEE. For the CDR3, the DNA is TGTGCCAGCAGCGTGAGCTTTCCCGGGAACACCATATATTTT. Protein sequence: CASSVSFPGNTIYF.

The CDR3 loop is CASSRRLAGVKVGELFF. The CDR3 DNA reads as TGTGCCAGCAGTCGAAGACTAGCGGGAGTTAAGGTCGGGGAGCTGTTTTTT. The chain links TRBV27 to TRBJ2-2; 12 nucleotides align to TRBD2. The CDR3 has 17 amino acids. The V segment lost 5 bases and the J segment 7 bases; nucleotides outside the gene matches: 11. Germline-derived CDR1 and CDR2 are MNHEY and SMNVEV (reference sequence).

V and J are TRBV18 and TRBJ2-3, with D possibly matching TRBD2 (6 bases). Looked up from germline, CDR1 is KGHSH and CDR2 is LQKENI. CDR3 length equals 15 residues. Trimming removed 0 bases at V and 2 bases at J, with 9 bases between. CDR3 sequence (DNA): TGTGCCAGCTCACCACCGGGGGGATACACAGATACGCAGTATTTT. Residues: CASSPPGGYTDTQYF.

The rearrangement uses TRBV7-9 and TRBJ2-5; D gene unclear. Trimming cost V 2 bases and J 4 bases, with 11 bases left between them. The germline gives CDR1 SEHNR, CDR2 FQNEAQ (reference sequence). The CDR3 is 14 amino acids. The CDR3 sequence is CASSLTTPAETQYF. The CDR3, as DNA: TGTGCCAGCAGCTTAACGACTCCTGCAGAGACCCAGTACTTC.

The V and J genes are TRBV5-1 and TRBJ1-1; 8 bases align to TRBD1. The CDR3 spans 13 residues. Germline trimming cut 4 bases from V and 6 bases from J; bases unmatched to any gene: 5. Germline CDR1 reads SGHRS; CDR2 reads YFSETQ. The chain's CDR3 is CASSEQGVAEAFF. In DNA, the CDR3 is TGCGCCAGCAGCGAACAGGGGGTCGCTGAAGCTTTCTTT.

The chain recombines TRBV6-5 with TRBJ2-7; TRBD1 matches at 7 bases. The CDR3 has 12 amino acids. Germline-derived CDR1 and CDR2 are MNHEY and SVGAGI. V trimming: 6 bases; J trimming: 4 bases; junction bases outside the gene matches: 3. The CDR3 nucleotides read TGTGCCAGCAGCCGGACAGGATACGAGCAGTACGTC. It is translated as CASSRTGYEQYV.

This clone was seen a few times. The rearrangement links TRBV7-2 to TRBJ2-3, with 9 bases aligning to TRBD2. This CDR3 has 16 residues. V shed 3 bases, J shed 4 bases, and the junction held 8 bases outside the gene matches. Germline lookup yields CDR1 SGHTA and CDR2 FQGNSA. The CDR3 bases are TGTGCCAGCAGCTTTCTGGCGGGGGGGCGGGCAGATACGCAGTATTTT. Translating gives CASSFLAGGRADTQYF.

The rearrangement uses TRBV19 and TRBJ1-4; a weak D match, TRBD1 (5 bases). This CDR3 has 14 residues. The V end lost 2 bases, the J end lost 5 bases, and 9 bases lay between the germline ends. CDR1 is LNHDA and CDR2 is SQIVND in the germline V gene (reference sequence). The chain's CDR3 is CASSIRQLNEKLFF. CDR3 bases: TGTGCCAGTAGTATAAGACAGCTGAATGAAAAACTGTTTTTT.

The chain carries TRBV7-2 and TRBJ1-6; tentative D call: TRBD1 (6 bases). Trimming left V 4 bases short and J 9 bases short, with 13 bases between. Germline CDR1 is SGHTA and CDR2 is FQGNSA. The CDR3 spans 14 residues. CDR3 in DNA: TGTGCCAGCAGCTCCGCGGGGGCGATTTCACCCCTCCACTTT. Amino acids: CASSSAGAISPLHF.

The CDR3 DNA reads TGTGCCAGCAGTCACAGGGTGATAAGACATTCAGATACGCAGTATTTT. This gives the protein CASSHRVIRHSDTQYF. This chain links TRBV11-2 with TRBJ2-3; a weak D match, TRBD1 (6 bases). Per germline, CDR1 SGHAT and CDR2 FQNNGV. V lost 6 bases to trimming and J lost 4 bases, with 20 bases between them. This CDR3 contains 16 residues. The whole variable domain, remainder taken from reference TRBV11-2 and TRBJ2-3, is EAGVAQSPRYKIIEKRQSVAFWCNPISGHATLYWYQQILGQGPKLLIQFQNNGVVDDSQLPKDRFSAERLKGVDSTLKIQPAKLEDSAVYLCASSHRVIRHSDTQYFGPGTRLTVL.

The chain has TRBV11-2 and TRBJ2-5, with 7 bases that match TRBD2. Trimming at V came to 1 base and at J to 6 bases, leaving 2 bases not matched to a gene. CDR1 and CDR2 from the germline V gene are SGHAT and FQNNGV. The length of the CDR3 is 13 residues. CDR3 nucleotides: TGTGCCAGCAGCTTAGCCGGGGGGAAGACCCAGTACTTC. Residues: CASSLAGGKTQYF.

The chain combines TRBV20-1 with TRBJ1-6; D not resolved. The germline V and J ends were trimmed by 3 bases and 4 bases, with 10 bases remaining between them. Germline CDR1 reads DFQATT; CDR2 reads SNEGSKA (reference sequence). The CDR3 is made up of 14 amino acids. CDR3 region: CSASSGSYNSPLHF. The CDR3 bases are TGCAGTGCTAGTTCGGGATCTTATAATTCACCCCTCCACTTT.

This rearrangement joins TRBV11-2 to TRBJ2-7, with 8 bases that match TRBD1. V was clipped by 5 bases and J by 1 base; unmatched bases: 7. Germline V gives CDR1 SGHAT, CDR2 FQNNGV. CDR3 length: 15 residues. This CDR3 reads CASSTGGLPSYEQYF. The CDR3 bases are TGTGCCAGCAGCACAGGGGGGCTACCGTCCTACGAGCAGTACTTC.

The rearrangement links TRBV5-4 to TRBJ2-3, with 9 bases matching TRBD2. The CDR3 sequence is 15 residues long. Germline V gene lookup returns CDR1 SGHNT and CDR2 YYREEE (reference sequence). With V trimmed by 0 bases and J by 6 bases, 5 bases remained unmatched. The CDR3 loop is CASSLGGGGMDTQYF. CDR3 bases: TGTGCCAGCAGCTTGGGCGGGGGGGGAATGGATACGCAGTATTTT.

The chain uses TRBV30 and TRBJ2-7, with D possibly being TRBD2 (6 bases). The V gene's germline CDR1 is GTSNPN and CDR2 SVGIG (reference sequence). CDR3 length equals 15 residues. Trimming took off 0 bases at V and 3 bases at J, with 15 bases between the two ends. The CDR3 region is CAWSVGTPGLYEQYF. Written as DNA, the CDR3 is TGTGCCTGGAGTGTTGGGACTCCTGGGCTCTACGAGCAGTACTTC.

The rearrangement joins TRBV27 to TRBJ2-2; D gene ambiguous. In germline, CDR1 is MNHEY, CDR2 SMNVEV (reference sequence). This CDR3 spans 17 amino acids. V was shortened by 5 bases and J by 2 bases, with 18 bases between the two germline ends. CDR3 sequence: CASSLDPGRLNTGELFF. The CDR3 DNA sequence: TGTGCCAGCAGTCTCGATCCCGGCAGGCTAAACACCGGGGAGCTGTTTTTT.

The gene calls are TRBV4-2 and TRBJ1-5; D is unresolved. The V gene's germline CDR1 is LGHNA and CDR2 YNFKEQ. Trimming pared 1 base from V and 3 bases from J, leaving 16 bases between. The CDR3 runs 17 residues. The CDR3 DNA follows: TGTGCCAGCAGCCAAGGAGCGGGCACACCTTACAATCAGCCCCAGCATTTT. As protein: CASSQGAGTPYNQPQHF.

This chain links TRBV7-3 with TRBJ1-1, with D unclear. V was pared by 5 bases and J by 1 base, with 8 bases between. This CDR3 is built from 13 residues. CDR1 is SGHTA and CDR2 is FQGTGA in the germline V gene. The CDR3 is CASSEQTNTEAFF. CDR3 nucleotides: TGTGCCAGCAGCGAACAGACGAACACTGAAGCTTTCTTT.

This clone was observed a single time. The chain combines TRBV28 with TRBJ1-4; maybe TRBD1 (6 bases). With 5 bases removed from V and 7 bases from J, the gap between germline ends came to 11 bases. This CDR3 is built from 13 residues. The germline gives CDR1 MDHEN, CDR2 SYDVKM. CDR3 nucleotides: TGTGCCAGCAGTCCACAGGGTGGTGAAAAACTGTTTTTT. As protein: CASSPQGGEKLFF. The full variable domain, in which reference TRBV28 and TRBJ1-4 provide the parts outside the CDR3, is DVKVTQSSRYLVKRTGEKVFLECVQDMDHENMFWYRQDPGLGLRLIYFSYDVKMKEKGDIPEGYSVSREKKERFSLILESASTNQTSMYLCASSPQGGEKLFFGSGTQLSVL.

This clone showed up just a few times. The genes are TRBV10-3 and TRBJ1-5; D is undetermined. CDR1 is ENHRY and CDR2 is SYGVKD in the germline V gene. The V gene lost 3 bases and the J gene lost 6 bases, with 9 bases spanning the gap. The CDR3 extends over 13 amino acids. The CDR3 nucleotides read TGTGCCATCAGTGACCTTAGCGGTCAGCCCCAGCATTTT. It is translated as CAISDLSGQPQHF.

V usage is TRBV18 and J usage is TRBJ2-1; TRBD2 aligns across 13 bases. J gave up 2 bases and V 0 bases, and 7 bases lay outside the gene matches. CDR3 length: 19 residues. Germline CDR1 KGHSH, CDR2 LQKENI. The CDR3 loop reads CASSPPGLAGVGPYNEQFF. The CDR3 coding sequence is TGTGCCAGCTCACCACCAGGACTAGCGGGAGTTGGCCCCTACAATGAGCAGTTCTTC.

This CDR3 reads CASSFSTGGLQPQHF. Here the CDR3 DNA reads TGTGCCAGCAGTTTCTCGACAGGGGGTCTTCAGCCCCAGCATTTT. The chain couples TRBV28 to TRBJ1-5; 9 nucleotides agree with TRBD1. Germline V gives CDR1 MDHEN, CDR2 SYDVKM. This CDR3 has 15 residues. V was pared by 3 bases and J by 6 bases, with 6 bases of the junction left unmatched.

This clone was observed a few times. The chain links TRBV18 to TRBJ1-3, with 7 nucleotides matching TRBD1. The CDR3 is made up of 14 amino acids. With V trimmed by 6 bases and J by 4 bases, 6 bases remained unmatched. Germline-derived CDR1 and CDR2 are KGHSH and LQKENI. The CDR3 sequence is CASSTGTAGNTIYF. CDR3 nucleotides: TGTGCCAGCTCTACAGGGACAGCAGGAAACACCATATATTTT.

The J gene is TRBJ2-5, the V gene TRBV6-6, with 11 positions matching TRBD1. The J segment lost 5 bases and the V segment lost 4 bases, leaving 6 bases of the junction unmatched. The CDR3 runs 15 residues. Per the germline V gene, CDR1 is MNHNY and CDR2 is SVGAGI (reference sequence). CDR3 region: CASSSGTGGRETQYF. The CDR3 DNA follows: TGTGCCAGCAGTTCCGGGACAGGGGGGAGGGAGACCCAGTACTTC.

The sample holds a few counts of this clone. This sequence joins TRBV19 and TRBJ1-1; TRBD1 is a possible D gene (6 bases). The CDR3 has 16 amino acids. Germline values: CDR1 LNHDA, CDR2 SQIVND (reference sequence). With 4 bases removed from V and 1 base from J, the gap between germline ends came to 16 bases. CDR3 bases: TGTGCCAGTAGTAGCCTCGGGGGGGCGAAGAACACTGAAGCTTTCTTT. It encodes CASSSLGGAKNTEAFF.